This T cell receptor (beta chain) was obtained from a study of T cell changes during pregnancy in multiple sclerosis. The CDR3 sequence is 15 residues long. CDR1 is LNHDA and CDR2 is SQIVND in the germline V gene (reference sequence). Trimming removed 5 bases from V and 7 bases from J; junction bases left unmatched: 10. The table came from immunoSEQ multiplex PCR; TCRdb's copy has only in-frame clones and leaves some out. This table has about 73,000 clones, 90% appearing once. The receptor comes from a female donor in good health, enrolled as a control in a pregnancy study. The rearrangement joins TRBV19 to TRBJ2-1; 8 bases are a match to TRBD2. Sample: peripheral blood, taken after pregnancy. CDR3 in DNA: TGTGCCAGTAGTCGAGAACGGGGGGGCCGAAATGAGCAGTTCTTC. Its protein is CASSRERGGRNEQFF.